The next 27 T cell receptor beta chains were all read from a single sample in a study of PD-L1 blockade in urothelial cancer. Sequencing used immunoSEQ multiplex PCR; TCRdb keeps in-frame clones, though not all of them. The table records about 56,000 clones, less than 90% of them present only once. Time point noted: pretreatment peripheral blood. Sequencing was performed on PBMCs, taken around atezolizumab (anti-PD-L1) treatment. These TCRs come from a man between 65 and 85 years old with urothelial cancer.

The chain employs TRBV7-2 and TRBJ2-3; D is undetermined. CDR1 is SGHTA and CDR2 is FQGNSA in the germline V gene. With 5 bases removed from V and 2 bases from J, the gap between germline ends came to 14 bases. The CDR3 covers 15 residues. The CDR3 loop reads CASSQVGAYTDTQYF. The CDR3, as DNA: TGTGCCAGCAGCCAGGTTGGCGCCTACACAGATACGCAGTATTTT.

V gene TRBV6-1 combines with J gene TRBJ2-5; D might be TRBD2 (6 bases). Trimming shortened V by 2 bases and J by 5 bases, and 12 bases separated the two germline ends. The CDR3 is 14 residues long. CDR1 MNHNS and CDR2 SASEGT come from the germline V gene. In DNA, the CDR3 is TGTGCCAGCAGTGAAAACGGGGGAGCGGAGACCCAGTACTTC. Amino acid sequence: CASSENGGAETQYF.

The CDR3 spells CASSPPLGRDRGGADTQYF. The CDR3 DNA is TGTGCCAGCAGCCCCCCCTTAGGGCGGGACCGGGGGGGGGCAGATACGCAGTATTTT. This rearrangement joins TRBV7-6 to TRBJ2-3, with 8 positions matching TRBD2. The germline V gene has CDR1 SGHVS and CDR2 FNYEAQ. The CDR3 extends over 19 amino acids. With 5 bases clipped from V and 4 bases from J, the junction kept 20 bases outside the gene matches.

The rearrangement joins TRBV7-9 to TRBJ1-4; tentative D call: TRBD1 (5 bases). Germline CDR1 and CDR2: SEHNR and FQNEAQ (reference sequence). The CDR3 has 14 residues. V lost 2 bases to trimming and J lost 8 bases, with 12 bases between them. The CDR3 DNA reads TGTGCCAGCAGCTTAAGGTATCAGGGCGAAAAACTGTTTTTT. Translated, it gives CASSLRYQGEKLFF. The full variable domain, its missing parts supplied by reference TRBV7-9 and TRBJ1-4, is DTGVSQNPRHKITKRGQNVTFRCDPISEHNRLYWYRQTLGQGPEFLTYFQNEAQLEKSRLLSDRFSAERPKGSFSTLEIQRTEQGDSAMYLCASSLRYQGEKLFFGSGTQLSVL.

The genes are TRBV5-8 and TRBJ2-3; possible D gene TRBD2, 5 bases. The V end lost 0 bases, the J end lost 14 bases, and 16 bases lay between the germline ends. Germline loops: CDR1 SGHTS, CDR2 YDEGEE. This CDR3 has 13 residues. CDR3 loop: CASSLGEHRYAYF. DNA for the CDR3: TGTGCCAGCAGCTTGGGGGAGCACAGATACGCGTATTTT.

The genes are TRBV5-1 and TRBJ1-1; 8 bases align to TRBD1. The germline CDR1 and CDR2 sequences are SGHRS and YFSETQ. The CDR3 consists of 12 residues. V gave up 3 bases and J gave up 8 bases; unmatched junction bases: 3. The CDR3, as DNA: TGCGCCAGCAGCTCCCGGGACAGGGAAGCTTTCTTT. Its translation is CASSSRDREAFF.

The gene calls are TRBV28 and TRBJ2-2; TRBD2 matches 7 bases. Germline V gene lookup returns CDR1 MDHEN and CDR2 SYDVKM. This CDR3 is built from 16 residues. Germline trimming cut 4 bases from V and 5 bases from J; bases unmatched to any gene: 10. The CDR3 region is CASSSPGGSGTGELFF. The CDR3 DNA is TGTGCCAGCAGTTCCCCTGGCGGGAGCGGAACCGGGGAGCTGTTTTTT.

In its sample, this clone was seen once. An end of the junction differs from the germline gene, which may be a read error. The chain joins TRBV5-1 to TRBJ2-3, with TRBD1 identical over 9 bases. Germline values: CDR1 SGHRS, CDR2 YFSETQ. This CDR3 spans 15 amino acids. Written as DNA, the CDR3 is TGCGCCACCGCCCCCGGGACAGGGATCACAGGTACGCAGTATTTT. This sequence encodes CATAPGTGITGTQYF.

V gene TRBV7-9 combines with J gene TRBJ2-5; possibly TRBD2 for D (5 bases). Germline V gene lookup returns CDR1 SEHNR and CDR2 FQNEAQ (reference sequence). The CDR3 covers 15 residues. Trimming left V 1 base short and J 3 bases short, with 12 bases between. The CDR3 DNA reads TGTGCCAGCAGCTTAGGGACTGGCCTTGAAGAGACCCAGTACTTC. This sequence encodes CASSLGTGLEETQYF. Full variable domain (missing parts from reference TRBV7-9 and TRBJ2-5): DTGVSQNPRHKITKRGQNVTFRCDPISEHNRLYWYRQTLGQGPEFLTYFQNEAQLEKSRLLSDRFSAERPKGSFSTLEIQRTEQGDSAMYLCASSLGTGLEETQYFGPGTRLLVL.

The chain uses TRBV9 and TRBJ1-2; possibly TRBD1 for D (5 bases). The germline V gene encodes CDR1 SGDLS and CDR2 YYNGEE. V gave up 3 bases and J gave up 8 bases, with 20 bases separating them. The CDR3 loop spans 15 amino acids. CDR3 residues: CASSATDRGSWGYTF. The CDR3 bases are TGTGCCAGCAGCGCAACAGACCGGGGGTCCTGGGGCTACACCTTC.

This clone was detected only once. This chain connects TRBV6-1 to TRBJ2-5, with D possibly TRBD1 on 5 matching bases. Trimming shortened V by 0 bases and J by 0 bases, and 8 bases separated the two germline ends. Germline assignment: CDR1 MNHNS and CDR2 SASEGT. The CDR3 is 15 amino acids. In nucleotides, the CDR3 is TGTGCCAGCAGTGAAGCAGCAGGGAACCAAGAGACCCAGTACTTC. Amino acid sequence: CASSEAAGNQETQYF.

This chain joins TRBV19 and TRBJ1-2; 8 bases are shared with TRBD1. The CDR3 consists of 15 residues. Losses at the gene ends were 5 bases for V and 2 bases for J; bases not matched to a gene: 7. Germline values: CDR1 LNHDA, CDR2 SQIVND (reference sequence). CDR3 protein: CASSPRQGLNYGYTF. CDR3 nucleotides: TGTGCCAGTAGTCCCCGACAGGGGTTAAACTATGGCTACACCTTC.

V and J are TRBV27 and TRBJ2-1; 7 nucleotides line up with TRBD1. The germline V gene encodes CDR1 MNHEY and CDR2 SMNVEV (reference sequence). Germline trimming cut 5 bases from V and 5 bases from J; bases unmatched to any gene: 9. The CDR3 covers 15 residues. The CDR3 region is CASSIRQGSHNEQFF. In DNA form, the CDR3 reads TGTGCCAGCAGTATACGACAGGGATCCCACAATGAGCAGTTCTTC.

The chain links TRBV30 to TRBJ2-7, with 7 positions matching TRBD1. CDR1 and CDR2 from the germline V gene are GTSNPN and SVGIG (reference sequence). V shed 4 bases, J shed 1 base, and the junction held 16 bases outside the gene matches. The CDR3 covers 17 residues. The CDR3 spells CAWTNRGRTLHSYEQYF. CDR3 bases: TGTGCCTGGACGAACAGGGGAAGGACCTTACATTCCTACGAGCAGTACTTC.

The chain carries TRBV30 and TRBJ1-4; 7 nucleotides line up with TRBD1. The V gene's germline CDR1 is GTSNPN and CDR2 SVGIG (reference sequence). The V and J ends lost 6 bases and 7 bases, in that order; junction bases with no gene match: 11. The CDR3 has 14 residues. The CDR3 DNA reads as TGTGCCTGCTCAATAACAGGGGTTGGTGAAAAACTGTTTTTT. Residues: CACSITGVGEKLFF. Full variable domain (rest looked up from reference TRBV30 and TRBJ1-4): SQTIHQWPATLVQPVGSPLSLECTVEGTSNPNLYWYRQAAGRGLQLLFYSVGIGQISSEVPQNLSASRPQDRQFILSSKKLLLSDSGFYLCACSITGVGEKLFFGSGTQLSVL.

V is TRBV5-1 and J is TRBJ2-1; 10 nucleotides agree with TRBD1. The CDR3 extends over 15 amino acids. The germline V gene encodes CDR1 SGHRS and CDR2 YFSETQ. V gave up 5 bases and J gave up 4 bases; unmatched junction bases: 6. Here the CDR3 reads CASRPDRGGYNEQFF. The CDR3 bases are TGCGCCAGCAGACCGGACAGGGGGGGGTACAATGAGCAGTTCTTC.

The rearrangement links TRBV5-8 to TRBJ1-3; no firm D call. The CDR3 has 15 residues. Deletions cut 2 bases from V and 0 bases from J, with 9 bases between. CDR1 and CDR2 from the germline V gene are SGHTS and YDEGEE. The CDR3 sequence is CASSLPSFSGNTIYF. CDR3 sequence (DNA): TGTGCCAGCAGCTTACCGAGCTTCTCTGGAAACACCATATATTTT.

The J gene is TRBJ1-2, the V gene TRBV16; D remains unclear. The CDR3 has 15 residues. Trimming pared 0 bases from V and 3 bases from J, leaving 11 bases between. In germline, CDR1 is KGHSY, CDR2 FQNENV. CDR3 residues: CASSQSILGDYGYTF. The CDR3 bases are TGTGCCAGCAGCCAATCGATTCTCGGGGACTATGGCTACACCTTC.

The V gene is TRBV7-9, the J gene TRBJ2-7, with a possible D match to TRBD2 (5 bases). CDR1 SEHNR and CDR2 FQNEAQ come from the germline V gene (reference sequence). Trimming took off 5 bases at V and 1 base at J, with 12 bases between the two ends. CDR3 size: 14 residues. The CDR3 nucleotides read TGTGCCAGCAGCGATTCCGGGATGTCCTACGAGCAGTACTTC. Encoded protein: CASSDSGMSYEQYF.

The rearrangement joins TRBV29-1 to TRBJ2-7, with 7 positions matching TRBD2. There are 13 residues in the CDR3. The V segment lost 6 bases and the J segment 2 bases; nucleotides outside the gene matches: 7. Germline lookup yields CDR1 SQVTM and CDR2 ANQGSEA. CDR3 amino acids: CSVQDGRTYEQYF. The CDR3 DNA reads TGCAGCGTACAGGACGGGAGGACCTACGAGCAGTACTTC.

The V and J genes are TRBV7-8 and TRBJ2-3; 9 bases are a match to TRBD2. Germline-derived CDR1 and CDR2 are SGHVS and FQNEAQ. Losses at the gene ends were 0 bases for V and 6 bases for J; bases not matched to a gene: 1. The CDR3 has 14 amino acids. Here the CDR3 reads CASSLASGSDTQYF. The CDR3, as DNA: TGTGCCAGCAGCTTAGCTAGCGGGAGTGATACGCAGTATTTT.

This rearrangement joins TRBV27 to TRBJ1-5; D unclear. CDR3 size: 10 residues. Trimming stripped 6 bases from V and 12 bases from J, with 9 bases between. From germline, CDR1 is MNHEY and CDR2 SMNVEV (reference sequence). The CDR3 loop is CASSPEGQHF. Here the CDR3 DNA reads TGTGCCAGCAGCCCTGAGGGCCAGCATTTT.

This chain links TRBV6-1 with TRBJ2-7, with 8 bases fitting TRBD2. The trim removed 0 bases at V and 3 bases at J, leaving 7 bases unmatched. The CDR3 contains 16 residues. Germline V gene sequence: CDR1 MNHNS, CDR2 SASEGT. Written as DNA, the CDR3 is TGTGCCAGCAGTGAAGCGTCGAGCGGGAGTTACTACGAGCAGTACTTC. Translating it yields CASSEASSGSYYEQYF.

DNA of the CDR3: TGCGCCAGCAGCCAAGATCTAGTGTATGGCTACACCTTC. Encoded protein: CASSQDLVYGYTF. This chain joins TRBV4-1 and TRBJ1-2; D not certain. Trimming cost V 0 bases and J 5 bases, with 7 bases left between them. The CDR3 covers 13 residues. Germline V gene lookup returns CDR1 MGHRA and CDR2 YSYEKL.

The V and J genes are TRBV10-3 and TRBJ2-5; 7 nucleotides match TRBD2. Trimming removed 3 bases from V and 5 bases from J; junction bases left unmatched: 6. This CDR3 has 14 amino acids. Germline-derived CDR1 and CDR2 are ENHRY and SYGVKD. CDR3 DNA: TGTGCCATCAGTGACGCGGGAGCGGGGGAGACCCAGTACTTC. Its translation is CAISDAGAGETQYF.

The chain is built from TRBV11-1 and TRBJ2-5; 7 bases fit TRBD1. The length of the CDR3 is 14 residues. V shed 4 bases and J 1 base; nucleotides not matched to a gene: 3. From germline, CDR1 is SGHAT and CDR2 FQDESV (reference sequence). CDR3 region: CASSSRTGQETQYF. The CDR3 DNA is TGTGCCAGCAGCTCTCGGACAGGCCAAGAGACCCAGTACTTC.

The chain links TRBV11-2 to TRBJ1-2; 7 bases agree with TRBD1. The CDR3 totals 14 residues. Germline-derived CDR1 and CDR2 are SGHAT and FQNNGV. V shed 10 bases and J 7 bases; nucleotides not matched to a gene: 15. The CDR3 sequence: CAIPHGLQGSGYTF. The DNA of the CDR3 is TGTGCCATTCCCCACGGGTTACAGGGGAGTGGCTACACCTTC.